This T cell receptor (beta chain) was identified in a study of blood T cell repertoires in COVID-19. TCRdb keeps only in-frame clones here, not all; method: immunoSEQ multiplex PCR. The table shows 200,000 to 250,000 clones, with more than 80% occurring only once. The ends lost 5 bases at V and 10 bases at J; junction bases unmatched: 8. Germline CDR1 SGHAT, CDR2 FQDESV (reference sequence). This CDR3 contains 14 residues. The source material was peripheral blood. The receptor was derived from a woman in her twenties or thirties with COVID-19, enrolled during active disease. The rearrangement joins TRBV11-1 to TRBJ1-6; TRBD1 aligns across 7 bases. CDR3 bases: TGTGCCAGCAGCACCCGGGACAGTCGGTCACCCCTCCACTTT. Translation: CASSTRDSRSPLHF.